Listed here is a single T cell receptor beta chain. This specimen belongs to a study of T cells in Graves' hyperthyroidism and ophthalmopathy. RNA transcripts provided the source from which TCR beta CDR3 regions were amplified. With the HTBI primer set, the TCR CDR3 went through a first round of RT-PCR. TCRdb redid the calling of the multiplex PCR reads with MiXCR, one entry per CDR3 protein. The data contain under 450,000 distinct CDR3 sequences, about 14% of them singletons. The CDR3 loop spans 15 amino acids. The V gene end was trimmed by 4 bases and the J gene end by 5 bases; junction bases not matched to a gene: 8. The V gene's germline CDR1 is LNHDA and CDR2 SQIVND (reference sequence).

The source material was blood. This receptor was obtained from a man aged 25-45 years with Graves' hyperthyroidism that later progressed to Graves' ophthalmopathy. The chain recombines TRBV19 with TRBJ2-5, with 9 bases matching TRBD1. The CDR3 sequence: CASSTPTGGGETQYF. In nucleotides, the CDR3 is TGTGCCAGTAGTACCCCGACAGGGGGTGGCGAGACCCAGTACTTC.